This TCR beta chain was profiled in a study of blood T cell repertoires in COVID-19. The wider study: Samples came from the United States, Italy and Spain, spanning acute and convalescent COVID-19.

This clone was detected a few times. Source study methods: The authors estimated nucleated cell counts from reference gene primer amplification. Repertoires were generated with immunoSEQ multiplex PCR, while TCRdb's copy carries only in-frame clones and drops some. V and J calls and clone size are given by that table; D and trimming were obtained from the DNA. Of under 150,000 clones in the sample, 79% are singletons; the top ten hold 3% to 4.5%. This clonotype originated in a woman older than 75 with acute or convalescent COVID-19. Specimen: peripheral blood.

For the CDR3, the DNA is TGTGCCAGCAGCTGGGGACTAGCGGTTCCCCTTGGCAATGAGCAGTTCTTC. Amino acid sequence: CASSWGLAVPLGNEQFF. The chain uses TRBV11-3 and TRBJ2-1, with TRBD2 identical over 11 bases. The CDR3 runs to 17 residues. V was clipped by 4 bases and J by 6 bases; unmatched bases: 11. The germline V gene has CDR1 SGHNT and CDR2 YENEEA.